Sequencing of this T cell receptor (beta chain) was carried out in a study of T cells in tuberculosis. Overall study context: T cells were selected with CD1B tetramers loaded with glucose monomycolate.

Method: immunoSEQ multiplex PCR; TCRdb's copy keeps in-frame clones and lacks some. The sample lists 80,000 to 90,000 clones, approximately 91% occurring once. Sorting used thawed, overnight-rested PBMC stained with anti-CD3, a viability dye and GMM-loaded CD1B tetramer. C32 glucose monomycolate from Rhodococcus equi was loaded onto the CD1B tetramers. The CDR3 has 16 amino acids. Germline V lookup: CDR1 SGHNT, CDR2 YYREEE (reference sequence). The V gene end was trimmed by 4 bases and the J gene end by 2 bases; junction bases not matched to a gene: 4. A single count supports this clone. This receptor was obtained from an adult woman with latent tuberculosis. This chain joins TRBV5-4 and TRBJ2-5; 14 bases fit TRBD2. The sequencing input was CD1b-GMM tetramer-negative cells sorted from PBMCs. The CDR3 region is CASSHRLAGGQETQYF. The CDR3 DNA follows: TGTGCCAGCAGCCACCGACTAGCGGGGGGGCAAGAGACCCAGTACTTC.